This is a list of T cell receptor beta chains from one sample in a study of control samples from healthy donors and cancer patients. Using immunoSEQ multiplex PCR, the repertoire was profiled, and TCRdb retains in-frame clones only, with some absent. Of 45,000 to 65,000 clones listed, roughly 86% are singletons. The source material was PBMCs. The receptors come from a man aged 45-65 years with head and neck cancer. The CDR3 runs from the conserved cysteine through the conserved F or W. Clone sizes are given selectively: once, few, many, or a class where the clone is expanded.

CASSFGRVYEQYF,TRBJ2-7,TRBV7-2,-
CASSLGTGGMETQYF,TRBJ2-5,TRBV7-3,-
CASGGGAEAFF,TRBJ1-1,TRBV5-1,once
CASSRDTYEQYF,TRBJ2-7,TRBV4-1,-
CASSLAYGAGGGAYEQYF,TRBJ2-7,TRBV7-2,-
CASSLRTGSSSGANVLTF,TRBJ2-6,TRBV5-6,-
CASSSGTETYYGYTF,TRBJ1-2,TRBV28,once
CASARAYEQYF,TRBJ2-7,TRBV6-5,few
CASSHRHLQVNEQFF,TRBJ2-1,TRBV7-9,-
CASSLGLAGRINEQFF,TRBJ2-1,TRBV7-2,-
CASSEEGTRGETQYF,TRBJ2-5,TRBV6-1,once
CASSDRVGYTF,TRBJ1-2,TRBV28,-
CASSDSLGTSGGAQDTQYF,TRBJ2-3,TRBV6-1,-
CASRLPGDGNTIYF,TRBJ1-3,TRBV28,-
CASSQYDGGPRGETQYF,TRBJ2-5,TRBV4-3,-